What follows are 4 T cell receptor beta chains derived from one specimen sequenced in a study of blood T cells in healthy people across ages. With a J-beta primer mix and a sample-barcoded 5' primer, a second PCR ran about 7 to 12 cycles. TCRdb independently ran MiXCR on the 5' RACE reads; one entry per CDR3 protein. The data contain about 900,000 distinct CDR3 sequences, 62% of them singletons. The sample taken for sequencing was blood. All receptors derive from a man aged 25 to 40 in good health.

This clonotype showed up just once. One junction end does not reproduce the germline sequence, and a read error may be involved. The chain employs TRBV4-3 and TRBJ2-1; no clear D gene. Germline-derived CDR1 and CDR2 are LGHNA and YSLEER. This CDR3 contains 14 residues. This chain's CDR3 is CANSQELRSNEQFF. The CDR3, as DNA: TGCGCCAACAGCCAAGAGTTGAGAAGCAATGAGCAGTTCTTC.

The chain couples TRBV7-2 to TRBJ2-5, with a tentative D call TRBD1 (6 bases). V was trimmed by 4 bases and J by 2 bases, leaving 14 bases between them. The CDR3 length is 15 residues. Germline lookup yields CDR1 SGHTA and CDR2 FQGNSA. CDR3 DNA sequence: TGTGCCAGCAGCTCCTCCGGACAGATACAAGAGACCCAGTACTTC. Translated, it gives CASSSSGQIQETQYF.

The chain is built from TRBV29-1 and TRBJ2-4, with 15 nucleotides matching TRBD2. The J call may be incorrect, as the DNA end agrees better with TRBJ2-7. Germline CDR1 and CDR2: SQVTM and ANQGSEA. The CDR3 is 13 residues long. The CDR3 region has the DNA TGCAGCGGGACTAGCGGGGGGGTCTCCGAGCAGTACTTC. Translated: CSGTSGGVSEQYF.

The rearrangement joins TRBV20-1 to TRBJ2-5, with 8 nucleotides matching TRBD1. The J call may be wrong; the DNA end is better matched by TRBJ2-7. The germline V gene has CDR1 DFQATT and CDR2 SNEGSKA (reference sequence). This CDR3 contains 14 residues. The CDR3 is CSAFGQGASYEQYF. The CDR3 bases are TGCAGTGCTTTCGGCCAGGGGGCGTCGTACGAGCAGTACTTC.